The sequence of this TCR beta chain was determined in a study of T cell responses to AZD1222 COVID-19 vaccine. Note on this clone: Its antigen remains unidentified.

Here immunoSEQ multiplex PCR was the method, and the copy in TCRdb shows in-frame clones only, minus some. The table has roughly 76,000 clones, just over 85% seen once. V lost 4 bases to trimming and J lost 7 bases; unmatched junction nucleotides: 8. The germline CDR1 and CDR2 sequences are SGHTA and FQGNSA. There are 14 residues in the CDR3. Study results and limitations: The donor group comprised mostly white British people and more females; the analysis possibly underestimated clonal diversity. Variant regions that are unmutated are reportedly the target of nearly half of spike-specific TCRs. Recipients of AZD1222 seropositive at baseline numbered only 5 to 7.

The V gene is TRBV7-2, the J gene TRBJ1-1; 8 nucleotides agree with TRBD1. This receptor was taken from an adult in good health. Material: peripheral blood, obtained on day 0 of AZD1222 vaccination. DNA of the CDR3: TGTGCCAGCAGCTCCGAGGGACAGGCCGGTGAAGCTTTCTTT. Translated: CASSSEGQAGEAFF.